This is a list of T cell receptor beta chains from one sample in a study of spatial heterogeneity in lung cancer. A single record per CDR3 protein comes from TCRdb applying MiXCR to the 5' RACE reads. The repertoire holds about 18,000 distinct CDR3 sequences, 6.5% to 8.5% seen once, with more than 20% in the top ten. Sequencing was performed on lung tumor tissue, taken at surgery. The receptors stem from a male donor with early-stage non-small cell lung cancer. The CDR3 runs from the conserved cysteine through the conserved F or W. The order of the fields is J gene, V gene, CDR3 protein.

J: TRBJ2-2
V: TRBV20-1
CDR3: CSASDAGGTGELFF

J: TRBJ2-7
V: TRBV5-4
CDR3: CASSLTSGPYEQYF

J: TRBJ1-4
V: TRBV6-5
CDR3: CASSLKGGFSEKLFF

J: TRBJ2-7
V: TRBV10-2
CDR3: CASSEMIGRTGHYEQYF

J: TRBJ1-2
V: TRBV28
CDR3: CASSPGTGGSKGYTF

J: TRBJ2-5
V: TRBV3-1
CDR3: CASRALAEQETQYF

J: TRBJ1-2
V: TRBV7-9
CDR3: CASSSDRFYGYTF

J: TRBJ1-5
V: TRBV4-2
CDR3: CASSQDLENQPQHF

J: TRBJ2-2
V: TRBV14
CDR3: CASSPRGGGAYPGELFF

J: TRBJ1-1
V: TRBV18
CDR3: CASSPWVLSTEAFF

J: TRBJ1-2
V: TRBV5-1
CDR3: CASSLESLTTIYGYTF

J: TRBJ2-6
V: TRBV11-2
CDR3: CASSTGTVGANVLTF

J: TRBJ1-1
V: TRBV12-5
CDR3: CASGPGSNTEAFF

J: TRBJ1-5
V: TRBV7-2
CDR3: CASSFAGGSNQPQHF

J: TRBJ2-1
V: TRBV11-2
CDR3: CASSQRYPNEQFF

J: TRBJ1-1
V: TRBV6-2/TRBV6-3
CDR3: CASSYSTGIMNTEAFF

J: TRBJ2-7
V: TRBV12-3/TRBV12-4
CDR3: CASSDVYEQYF

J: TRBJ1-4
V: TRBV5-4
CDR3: CASSLKTHEKLFF

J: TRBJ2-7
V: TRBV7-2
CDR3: CASSLVLAGGYEQYF

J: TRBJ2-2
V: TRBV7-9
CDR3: CASIKPGRGTGELFF

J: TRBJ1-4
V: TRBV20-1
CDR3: CSARDLRGGEKLFF

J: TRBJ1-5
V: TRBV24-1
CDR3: CATSDSNPYQPQHF

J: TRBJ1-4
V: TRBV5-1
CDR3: CASSPNRVPGEKLFF

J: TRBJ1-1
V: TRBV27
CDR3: CASNTLGGEAEAFF

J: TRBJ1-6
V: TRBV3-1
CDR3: CASSPPGNSPLHF